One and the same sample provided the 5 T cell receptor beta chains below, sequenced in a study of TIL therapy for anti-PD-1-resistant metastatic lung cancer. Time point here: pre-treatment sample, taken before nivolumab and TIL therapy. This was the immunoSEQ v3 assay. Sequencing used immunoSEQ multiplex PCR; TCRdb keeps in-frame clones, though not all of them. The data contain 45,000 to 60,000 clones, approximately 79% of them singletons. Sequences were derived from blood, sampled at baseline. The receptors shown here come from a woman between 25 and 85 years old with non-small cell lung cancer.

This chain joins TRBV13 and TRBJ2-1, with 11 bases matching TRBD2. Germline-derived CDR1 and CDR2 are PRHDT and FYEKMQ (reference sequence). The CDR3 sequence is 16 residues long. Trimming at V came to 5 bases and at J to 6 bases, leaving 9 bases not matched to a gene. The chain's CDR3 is CASSHAGTSGSNEQFF. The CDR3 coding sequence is TGTGCCAGCAGCCATGCCGGGACTAGCGGATCCAATGAGCAGTTCTTC.

The CDR3 DNA follows: TGTGCCAGCCAACCACGGGTGGCAGCCGGCTACGAGCAGTACTTC. This gives the protein CASQPRVAAGYEQYF. The chain combines TRBV6-6 with TRBJ2-7; D remains unclear. Germline assignment: CDR1 MNHNY and CDR2 SVGAGI (reference sequence). V was trimmed by 8 bases and J by 3 bases, leaving 20 bases between them. CDR3 size: 15 residues.

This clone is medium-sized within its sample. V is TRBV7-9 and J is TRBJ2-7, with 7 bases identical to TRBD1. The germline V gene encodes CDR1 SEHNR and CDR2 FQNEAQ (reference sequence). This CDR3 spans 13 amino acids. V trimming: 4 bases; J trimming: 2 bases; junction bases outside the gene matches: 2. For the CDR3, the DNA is TGTGCCAGCAGCTATGGACAGGCCTACGAGCAGTACTTC. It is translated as CASSYGQAYEQYF.

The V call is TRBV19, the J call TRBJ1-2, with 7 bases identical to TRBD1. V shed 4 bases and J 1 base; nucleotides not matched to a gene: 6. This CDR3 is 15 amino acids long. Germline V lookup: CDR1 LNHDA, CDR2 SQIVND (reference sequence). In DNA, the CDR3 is TGTGCCAGTAGTAGCCGGGACAGCGGTAACTATGGCTACACCTTC. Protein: CASSSRDSGNYGYTF.

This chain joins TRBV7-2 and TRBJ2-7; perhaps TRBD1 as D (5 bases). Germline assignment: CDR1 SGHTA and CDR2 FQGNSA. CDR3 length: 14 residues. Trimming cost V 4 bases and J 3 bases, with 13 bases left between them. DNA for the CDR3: TGTGCCAGCAGCTCACTGGACCAGGGCTACGAGCAGTACTTC. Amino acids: CASSSLDQGYEQYF.